The source of this T cell receptor beta chain is a study of blood T cell repertoires in COVID-19. Looking at the study overall: In each case, the material was cDNA or gDNA derived from T cells, B-cell-depleted T cells, or PBMCs.

The CDR3 loop spans 14 amino acids. V lost 6 bases, J lost 4 bases, and 4 bases stayed unmatched. Germline CDR1 is ENHRY and CDR2 is SYGVKD. Methods used by the authors: It was from reference gene primer amplification that nucleated cell counts were estimated. Some clones are missing from TCRdb's copy, which holds only in-frame ones; the method was immunoSEQ multiplex PCR. That table gives V, J and clone size, and the DNA gave D and trimming. The table records about 32,000 clones, approximately 90% of them present only once. Source material: peripheral blood. This sequence originates from a man aged 50-59 years with active or convalescent COVID-19. This chain connects TRBV10-3 to TRBJ1-3; 9 nucleotides agree with TRBD1. The CDR3 region is CAIRTGQGGNTIYF. The CDR3 DNA reads TGTGCCATCAGAACGGGACAGGGAGGAAACACCATATATTTT.